The source of this T cell receptor (beta chain) is a study of OX40 agonist ivuxolimab in advanced cancers. From germline, CDR1 is GTSNPN and CDR2 SVGIG (reference sequence). The CDR3 is 14 amino acids. Trimming took 1 base from V and 10 from J; bases not matched to a gene: 3. This clone came up a few times. The antigen remains unidentified. The method was immunoSEQ multiplex PCR; TCRdb's version includes in-frame clones alone and lacks a portion of them. The data contain roughly 56,000 clones, over 80% of them singletons. Study conclusions and caveats: With doses of 0.1 to 3.0 mg/kg, CD4+ and CD8+ blood T cells had undergone clonal expansion by week 6.

The receptor was isolated from an adult with an advanced solid tumor such as melanoma, head and neck, liver or kidney cancer. Sequenced here: CD4+ or CD8+ T cells sorted from blood, sampled in a trial of the OX40 agonist ivuxolimab. This sequence joins TRBV30 and TRBJ1-6; the match to TRBD1 covers 11 bases. In DNA form, the CDR3 reads TGTGCCTGGAGTGCGGGACAGGGGGGATCACCCCTCCACTTT. Protein product: CAWSAGQGGSPLHF.